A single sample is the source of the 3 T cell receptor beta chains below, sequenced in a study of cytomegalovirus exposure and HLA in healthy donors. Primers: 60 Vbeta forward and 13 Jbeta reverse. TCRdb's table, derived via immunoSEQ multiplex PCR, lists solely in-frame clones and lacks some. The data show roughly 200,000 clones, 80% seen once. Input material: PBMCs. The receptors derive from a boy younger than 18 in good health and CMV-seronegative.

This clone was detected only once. The CDR3 bases are TGTGCTAGTGGTAACCCGACAGGAGACAATCAGCCCCAGCATTTT. It specifies CASGNPTGDNQPQHF. V is TRBV12-5 and J is TRBJ1-5; D is possibly TRBD1 (6 bases). From germline, CDR1 is LGHNT and CDR2 FRNRAP. This CDR3 spans 15 amino acids. V was trimmed by 5 bases and J by 3 bases, leaving 14 bases between them.

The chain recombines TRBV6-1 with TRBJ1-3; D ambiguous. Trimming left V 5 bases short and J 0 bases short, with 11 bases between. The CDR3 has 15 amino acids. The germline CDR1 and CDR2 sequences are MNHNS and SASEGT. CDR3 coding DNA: TGTGCCAGCAGTCCCCTCGGAGTCTCTGGAAACACCATATATTTT. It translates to CASSPLGVSGNTIYF.

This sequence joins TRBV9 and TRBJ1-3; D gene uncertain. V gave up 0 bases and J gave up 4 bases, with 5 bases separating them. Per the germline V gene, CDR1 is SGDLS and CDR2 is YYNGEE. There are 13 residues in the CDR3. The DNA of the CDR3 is TGTGCCAGCAGCGTAGTCTTGGGAAACACCATATATTTT. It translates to CASSVVLGNTIYF.